These T cell receptor beta chains were read from a single sample in a study of human T cells and chemical hapten exposure. MiXCR, applied by TCRdb to the RACE reads, yields one record per CDR3 protein. Counted here are more than 300,000 distinct CDR3 sequences, 5.5% occurring once; the ten biggest clones make up less than 9%. Sequencing used whole blood, obtained in connection with sensitization to the hapten diphenylcyclopropenone (DPC). Every receptor here comes from a young woman with alopecia areata. Some clones in this sample may be carry-over from other donors' samples. CDR3s include the opening cysteine and the closing phenylalanine or tryptophan. Each record gives: clone size, D gene, V gene, CDR3 length, J gene, CDR3 protein, CDR3 DNA. D genes are given only for firm matches. The size field is filled for only some rows; it gives once, few, many or a size class.

>few|.|TRBV7-8|15|TRBJ1-2
CASSPNLFAFYGYTF
TGTGCCAGCAGCCCGAACCTTTTCGCATTCTATGGCTACACCTTC
>many|.|TRBV2|15|TRBJ2-2
CASSERTGNTGELFF
TGTGCCAGCAGTGAACGAACGGGAAACACCGGGGAGCTGTTTTTT
>many|TRBD1|TRBV6-2/TRBV6-3|13|TRBJ2-2
CASSQQGIGELFF
TGTGCCAGCAGTCAACAGGGGATCGGGGAGCTGTTTTTT
>many|.|TRBV9|18|TRBJ1-3
CASSVDLVGHQSGNTIYF
TGTGCCAGCAGCGTAGACCTTGTCGGACATCAATCTGGAAACACCATATATTTT
>few|.|TRBV4-3|13|TRBJ2-5
CASSQEGIGTQYF
TGCGCCAGCAGCCAAGAGGGAATAGGGACCCAGTACTTC
>.|TRBD1|TRBV7-9|16|TRBJ2-5
CASSSGPGGSQETQYF
TGTGCCAGCAGCTCAGGACCAGGGGGCAGCCAAGAGACCCAGTACTTC
>.|.|TRBV20-1|14|TRBJ1-2
CSARDAWGEDGYTF
TGCAGTGCTAGAGATGCCTGGGGGGAGGATGGCTACACCTTC
>many|.|TRBV5-1|12|TRBJ2-7
CASSLGGDEQYF
TGCGCCAGCAGCTTGGGAGGGGACGAGCAGTACTTC
>many|.|TRBV12-3/TRBV12-4|13|TRBJ2-7
CASSSTAPYEQYF
TGTGCCAGCAGTTCCACCGCACCCTACGAGCAGTACTTC
>.|.|TRBV2|13|TRBJ1-4
CASSGTTNEKLFF
TGTGCCAGCAGCGGGACAACTAATGAAAAACTGTTTTTT
>few|.|TRBV7-9|11|TRBJ2-1
CASSSDYEQFF
TGTGCCAGCTCTAGCGACTATGAGCAGTTCTTC
>many|TRBD1|TRBV20-1|14|TRBJ1-2
CSARSTGGAYGYTF
TGCAGTGCTAGAAGTACAGGGGGCGCGTACGGCTACACCTTC
>few|.|TRBV12-3/TRBV12-4|15|TRBJ2-3
CASSFTGSSTDTQYF
TGTGCCAGCAGTTTTACGGGGTCAAGCACAGATACGCAGTATTTT
>few|.|TRBV5-4|13|TRBJ1-2
CASSLVFSYGYTF
TGTGCCAGCAGCTTGGTTTTTTCCTATGGCTACACCTTC
>few|.|TRBV28|13|TRBJ1-4
CASQGDGNEKLFF
TGTGCCAGCCAGGGCGACGGCAATGAAAAACTGTTTTTT
>few|TRBD2|TRBV18|16|TRBJ2-3
CASSPPGGSSTDTQYF
TGTGCCAGCTCACCACCGGGAGGGTCTAGCACAGATACGCAGTATTTT
>few|.|TRBV9|17|TRBJ2-3
CASSVAPIGGLGGTQYF
TGTGCCAGCAGCGTAGCCCCCATCGGGGGCCTGGGGGGTACGCAGTATTTT
>many|.|TRBV6-2/TRBV6-3|13|TRBJ1-2
CASSHQSNYGYTF
TGTGCCAGCAGCCACCAATCTAACTATGGCTACACCTTC
>.|TRBD2|TRBV18|16|TRBJ2-2
CASSPTTGGGTGELFF
TGTGCCAGCTCACCCACCACCGGCGGGGGCACCGGGGAGCTGTTTTTT
>few|.|TRBV7-9|15|TRBJ1-6
CASSFSPESYSPLHF
TGTGCCAGCAGCTTCTCACCGGAGAGCTATTCACCCCTCCACTTT
>many|.|TRBV28|14|TRBJ1-3
CASRDSRSGNTIYF
TGTGCCAGCAGGGACAGCCGCTCTGGAAACACCATATATTTT
>.|.|TRBV4-2|16|TRBJ1-3
CASSRETLSSGNTIYF
TGTGCCAGCAGCCGCGAGACTCTTAGCTCTGGAAACACCATATATTTT
>many|.|TRBV20-1|14|TRBJ1-5
CSASAGGRNQPQHF
TGCAGTGCTAGTGCGGGGGGCAGAAATCAGCCCCAGCATTTT
>many|.|TRBV6-6|17|TRBJ1-2
CASSYLRQATANYGYTF
TGTGCCAGCAGTTACCTGAGACAAGCGACAGCTAACTATGGCTACACCTTC
>.|.|TRBV29-1|14|TRBJ2-2
CSARQGGNTGELFF
TGCAGCGCTAGACAGGGAGGGAACACCGGGGAGCTGTTTTTT
>few|.|TRBV4-3|14|TRBJ2-7
CASSQATATYEQYF
TGCGCCAGCAGCCAAGCAACGGCTACCTACGAGCAGTACTTC
>few|TRBD1|TRBV4-3|16|TRBJ2-6
CASSPGTGSGANVLTF
TGCGCCAGCAGCCCCGGGACAGGGTCTGGGGCCAACGTCCTGACTTTC
>many|TRBD2|TRBV20-1|16|TRBJ2-3
CSALRSSGPGTDTQYF
TGCAGTGCTCTCCGTAGTAGCGGGCCCGGGACAGATACGCAGTATTTT
>.|.|TRBV27|11|TRBJ2-3
CASRTPDTQYF
TGTGCCAGCAGGACTCCCGATACGCAGTATTTT
>many|TRBD1|TRBV7-3|13|TRBJ2-1
CASRSGQNNEQFF
TGTGCCAGCAGGTCGGGACAGAACAATGAGCAGTTCTTC
>.|.|TRBV15|14|TRBJ1-1
CATSRGKGSAEAFF
TGTGCCACCAGCAGGGGCAAGGGGTCTGCTGAAGCTTTCTTT
>many|TRBD1|TRBV2|17|TRBJ1-6
CASSEKHQGVYNSPLHF
TGTGCCAGCAGTGAGAAACACCAGGGGGTTTATAATTCACCCCTCCACTTT
>many|.|TRBV7-2|14|TRBJ2-3
CASSLVGGPDTQYF
TGTGCCAGCAGCTTAGTGGGGGGCCCAGATACGCAGTATTTT
>many|.|TRBV6-5|15|TRBJ2-3
CASSYSNKNGDTQYF
TGTGCCAGCAGTTACTCGAATAAGAACGGAGATACGCAGTATTTT
>few|TRBD1|TRBV7-2|14|TRBJ2-7
CASSLQQGADEQYF
TGTGCCAGCAGCTTACAGCAGGGGGCGGATGAGCAGTACTTC
>many|.|TRBV10-3|15|TRBJ2-2
CAISENPGSSGELFF
TGTGCCATCAGTGAGAACCCAGGGAGTTCCGGGGAGCTGTTTTTT
>few|.|TRBV12-3/TRBV12-4|14|TRBJ1-6
CASSLPGRGSPLHF
TGTGCCAGCAGTTTACCCGGTCGTGGGTCACCCCTCCACTTT
>many|.|TRBV6-4|14|TRBJ2-3
CASSARGRTDTQYF
TGTGCCAGCAGTGCCCGGGGGAGGACAGATACGCAGTATTTT
>.|.|TRBV20-1|13|TRBJ2-3
CSARAGFTDTQYF
TGCAGTGCTAGAGCGGGGTTCACAGATACGCAGTATTTT
>.|TRBD1|TRBV3-1|17|TRBJ1-1
CASSQDEYTGVYTEAFF
TGTGCCAGCAGCCAAGATGAGTATACAGGGGTTTACACTGAAGCTTTCTTT
>many|.|TRBV6-1|13|TRBJ2-5
CASRQSLQETQYF
TGTGCCAGCCGACAATCCTTACAAGAGACCCAGTACTTC